This entry concerns a single T cell receptor beta chain. Antigen specificity is unknown. The junction departs from germline at one end; a sequencing error may be responsible. Germline CDR1 is SGHTA and CDR2 is FQGTGA. The CDR3 sequence is 13 residues long. Treatment described: oral pan-JAK inhibitor, 5-10 mg twice daily. Lesional scalp punch biopsies and peripheral blood were collected from alopecia areata patients. This sample was included in a study of CD8+ T cells in alopecia areata. Study at large: Treated patients were given oral tofacitinib, which was dosed at 5 to 10 mg twice daily.

Study-wide results and caveats: As there was one nonresponder, how baseline CD8+ expansion relates to response remains uncertain. With tofacitinib ongoing, many expanded lesional clones persisted in both scalp and blood.

RNA, once extracted, was reverse transcribed into cDNA for use as the sequencing template. TCRdb keeps only in-frame clones here, not all; method: immunoSEQ multiplex PCR. Of 4,500 to 7,000 clones listed, about two thirds are singletons. The chain has TRBV7-3 and TRBJ1-2; 7 nucleotides align to TRBD1. The sequence was collected from a human donor with alopecia areata. Source: skin, taken at week 24, from a patient treated with tofacitinib. The CDR3 region is CASSITQGNGYTF. CDR3 DNA sequence: TGTGCCAGCAGCATAACACAGGGGAATGGCTACACCTTC.